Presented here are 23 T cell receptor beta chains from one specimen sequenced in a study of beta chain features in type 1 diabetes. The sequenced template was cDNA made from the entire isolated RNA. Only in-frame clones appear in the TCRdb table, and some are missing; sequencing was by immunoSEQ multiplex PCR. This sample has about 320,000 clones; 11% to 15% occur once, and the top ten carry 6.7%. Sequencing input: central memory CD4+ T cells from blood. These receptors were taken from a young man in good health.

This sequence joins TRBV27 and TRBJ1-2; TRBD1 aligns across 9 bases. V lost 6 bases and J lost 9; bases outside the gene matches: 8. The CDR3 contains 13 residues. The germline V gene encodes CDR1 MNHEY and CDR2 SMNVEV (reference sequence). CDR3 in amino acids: CASRGQGIKSYTF. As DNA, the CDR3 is TGTGCCAGCAGGGGACAGGGAATAAAGAGCTACACCTTC.

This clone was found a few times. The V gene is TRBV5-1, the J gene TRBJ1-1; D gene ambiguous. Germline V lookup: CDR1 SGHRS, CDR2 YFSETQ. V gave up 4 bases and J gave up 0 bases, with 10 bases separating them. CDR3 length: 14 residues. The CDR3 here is CASSDAGLNTEAFF. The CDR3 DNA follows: TGCGCCAGCAGCGACGCCGGGTTGAACACTGAAGCTTTCTTT.

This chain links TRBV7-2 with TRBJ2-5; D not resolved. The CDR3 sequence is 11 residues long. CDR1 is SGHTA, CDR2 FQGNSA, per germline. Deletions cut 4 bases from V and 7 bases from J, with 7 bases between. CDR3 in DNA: TGTGCCAGCAGCTCCCTCTGGACCCAGTACTTC. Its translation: CASSSLWTQYF.

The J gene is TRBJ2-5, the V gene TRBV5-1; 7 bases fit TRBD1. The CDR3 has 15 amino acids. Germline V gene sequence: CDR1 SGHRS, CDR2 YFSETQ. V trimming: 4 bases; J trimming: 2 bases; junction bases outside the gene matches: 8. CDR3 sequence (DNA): TGCGCCAGCAGCCCCGGGACAGTGGGACAAGAGACCCAGTACTTC. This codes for CASSPGTVGQETQYF.

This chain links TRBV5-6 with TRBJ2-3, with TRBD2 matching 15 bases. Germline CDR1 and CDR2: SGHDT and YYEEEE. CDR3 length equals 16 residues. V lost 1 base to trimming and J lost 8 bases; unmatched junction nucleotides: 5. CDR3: CASSLQGTSGGSTQYF. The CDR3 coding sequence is TGTGCCAGCAGCTTGCAGGGGACTAGCGGGGGGAGTACGCAGTATTTT. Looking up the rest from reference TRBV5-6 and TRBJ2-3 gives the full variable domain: DAGVTQSPTHLIKTRGQQVTLRCSPKSGHDTVSWYQQALGQGPQFIFQYYEEEERQRGNFPDRFSGHQFPNYSSELNVNALLLGDSALYLCASSLQGTSGGSTQYFGPGTRLTVL.

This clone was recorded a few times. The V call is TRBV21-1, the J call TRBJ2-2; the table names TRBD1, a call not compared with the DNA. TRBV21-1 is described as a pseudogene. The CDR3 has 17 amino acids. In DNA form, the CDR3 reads TGTGCCAGCAGCAACAGGGTAGACAGGGGGCGGACCGGGGAGCTGTTTTTT. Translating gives CASSNRVDRGRTGELFF.

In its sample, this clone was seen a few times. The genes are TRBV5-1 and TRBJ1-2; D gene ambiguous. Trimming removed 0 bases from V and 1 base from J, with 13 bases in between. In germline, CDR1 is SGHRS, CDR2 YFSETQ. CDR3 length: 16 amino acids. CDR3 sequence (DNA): TGCGCCAGCAGCTTGGATGGAGCTGGAGATAACTATGGCTACACCTTC. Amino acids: CASSLDGAGDNYGYTF.

This chain's CDR3 is CASGRASGGGTDTQYF. The CDR3 region has the DNA TGCGCCAGCGGCCGAGCAAGCGGGGGCGGCACAGATACGCAGTATTTT. The chain carries TRBV4-3 and TRBJ2-3; 8 bases are a match to TRBD2. The CDR3 runs to 16 residues. Losses at the gene ends were 8 bases for V and 1 base for J; bases not matched to a gene: 11. Germline CDR1 and CDR2: LGHNA and YSLEER.

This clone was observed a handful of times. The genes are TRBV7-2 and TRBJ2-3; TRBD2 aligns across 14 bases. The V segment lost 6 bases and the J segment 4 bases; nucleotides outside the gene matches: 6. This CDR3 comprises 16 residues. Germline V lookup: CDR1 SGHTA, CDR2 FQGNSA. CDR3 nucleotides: TGTGCCAGCAGTTGGACTAGCGGGAGGCAGGCAGATACGCAGTATTTT. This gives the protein CASSWTSGRQADTQYF.

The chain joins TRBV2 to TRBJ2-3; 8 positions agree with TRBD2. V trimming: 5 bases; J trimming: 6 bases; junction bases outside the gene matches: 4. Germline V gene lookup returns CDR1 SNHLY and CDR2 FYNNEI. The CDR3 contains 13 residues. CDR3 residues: CASSRTSWDTQYF. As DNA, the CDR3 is TGTGCCAGCAGTCGGACTAGCTGGGATACGCAGTATTTT.

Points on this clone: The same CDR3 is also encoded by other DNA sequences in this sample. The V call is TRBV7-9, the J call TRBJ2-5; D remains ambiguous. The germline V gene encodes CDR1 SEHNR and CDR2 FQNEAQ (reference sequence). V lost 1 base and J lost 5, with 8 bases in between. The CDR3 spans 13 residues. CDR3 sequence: CASSLGVRETQYF. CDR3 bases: TGTGCCAGCAGCTTAGGAGTTAGGGAGACCCAGTACTTC. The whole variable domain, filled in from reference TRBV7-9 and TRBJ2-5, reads DTGVSQNPRHKITKRGQNVTFRCDPISEHNRLYWYRQTLGQGPEFLTYFQNEAQLEKSRLLSDRFSAERPKGSFSTLEIQRTEQGDSAMYLCASSLGVRETQYFGPGTRLLVL.

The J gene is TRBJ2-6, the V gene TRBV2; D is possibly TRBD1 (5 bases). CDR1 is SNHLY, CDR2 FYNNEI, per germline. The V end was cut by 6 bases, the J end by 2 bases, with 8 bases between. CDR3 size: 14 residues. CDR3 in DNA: TGTGCCAGCAGGGCAGGGCCTGGGGCCAACGTCCTGACTTTC. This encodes CASRAGPGANVLTF.

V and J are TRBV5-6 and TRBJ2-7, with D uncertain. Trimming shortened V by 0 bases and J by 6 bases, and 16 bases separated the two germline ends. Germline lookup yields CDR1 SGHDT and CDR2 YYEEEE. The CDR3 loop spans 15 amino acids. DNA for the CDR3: TGTGCCAGCAGCTTGGCTCGCAGTTTCTCGGGCGAGCAGTACTTC. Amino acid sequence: CASSLARSFSGEQYF.

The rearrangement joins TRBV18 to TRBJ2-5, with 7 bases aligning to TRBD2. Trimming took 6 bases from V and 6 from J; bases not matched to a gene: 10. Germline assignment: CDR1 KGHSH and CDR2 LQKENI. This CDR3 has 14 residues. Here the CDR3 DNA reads TGTGCCAGCTCCCTCGGACTAGACGGAAAGACCCAGTACTTC. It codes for CASSLGLDGKTQYF.

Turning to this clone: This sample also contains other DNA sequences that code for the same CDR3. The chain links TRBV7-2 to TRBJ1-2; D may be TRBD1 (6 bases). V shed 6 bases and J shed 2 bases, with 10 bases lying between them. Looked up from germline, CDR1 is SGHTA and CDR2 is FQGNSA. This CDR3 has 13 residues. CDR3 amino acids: CASSRDRNYGYTF. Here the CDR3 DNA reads TGTGCCAGCAGTCGAGACAGGAACTATGGCTACACCTTC.

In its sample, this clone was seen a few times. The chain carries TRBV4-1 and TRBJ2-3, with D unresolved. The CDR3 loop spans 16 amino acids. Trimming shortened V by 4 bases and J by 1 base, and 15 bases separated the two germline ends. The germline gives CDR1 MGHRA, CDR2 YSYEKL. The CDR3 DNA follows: TGCGCCAGCAGCCTGACCGACCCGTTGGGCACAGATACGCAGTATTTT. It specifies CASSLTDPLGTDTQYF.

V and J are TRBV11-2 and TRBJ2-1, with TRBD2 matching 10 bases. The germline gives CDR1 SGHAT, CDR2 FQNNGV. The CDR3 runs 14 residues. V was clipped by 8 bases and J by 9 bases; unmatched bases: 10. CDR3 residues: CASSRPSGGGEQFF. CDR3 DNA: TGTGCCAGCTCGCGTCCTAGCGGGGGTGGTGAGCAGTTCTTC.

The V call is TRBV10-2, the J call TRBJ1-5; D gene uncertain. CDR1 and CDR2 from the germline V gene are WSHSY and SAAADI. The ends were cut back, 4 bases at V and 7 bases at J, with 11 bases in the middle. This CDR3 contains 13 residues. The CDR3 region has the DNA TGCGCCAGCAGTGGGTTCGAGGGACAGCCCCAGCATTTT. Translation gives CASSGFEGQPQHF.

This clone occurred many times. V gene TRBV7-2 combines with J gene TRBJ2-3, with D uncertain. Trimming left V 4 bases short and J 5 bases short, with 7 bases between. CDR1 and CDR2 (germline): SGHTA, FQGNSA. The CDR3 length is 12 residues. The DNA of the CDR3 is TGTGCCAGCAGCTACGGAAAAGATACGCAGTATTTT. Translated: CASSYGKDTQYF.

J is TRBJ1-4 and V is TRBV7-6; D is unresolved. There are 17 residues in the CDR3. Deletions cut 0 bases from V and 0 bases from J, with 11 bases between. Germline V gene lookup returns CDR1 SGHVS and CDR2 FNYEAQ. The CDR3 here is CASSLAAGGSTNEKLFF. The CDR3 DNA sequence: TGTGCCAGCAGCTTAGCGGCGGGTGGGTCAACTAATGAAAAACTGTTTTTT.

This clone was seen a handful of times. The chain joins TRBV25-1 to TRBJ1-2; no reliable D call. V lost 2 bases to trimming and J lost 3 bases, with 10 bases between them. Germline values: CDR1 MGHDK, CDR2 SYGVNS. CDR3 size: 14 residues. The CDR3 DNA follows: TGTGCCAGCAGTGAAGATGGGAGCCACTATGGCTACACCTTC. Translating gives CASSEDGSHYGYTF.

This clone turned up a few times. In DNA, the CDR3 is TGTGCCAGCAGCCGCAGGGGAGTTGTGCAAGAGACCCAGTACTTC. It codes for CASSRRGVVQETQYF. The gene calls are TRBV14 and TRBJ2-5, with a possible D match to TRBD1 (6 bases). Germline-derived CDR1 and CDR2 are SGHDN and FVKESK. The V end lost 4 bases, the J end lost 2 bases, and 14 bases lay between the germline ends. The length of the CDR3 is 15 residues.

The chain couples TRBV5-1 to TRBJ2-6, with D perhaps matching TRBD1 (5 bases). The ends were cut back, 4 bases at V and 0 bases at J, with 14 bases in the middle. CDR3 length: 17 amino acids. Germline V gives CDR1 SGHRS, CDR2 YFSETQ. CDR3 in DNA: TGCGCCAGCAGCGTACAGGCCGCGGTCTCTGGGGCCAACGTCCTGACTTTC. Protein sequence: CASSVQAAVSGANVLTF. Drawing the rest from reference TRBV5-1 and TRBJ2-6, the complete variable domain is KAGVTQTPRYLIKTRGQQVTLSCSPISGHRSVSWYQQTPGQGLQFLFEYFSETQRNKGNFPGRFSGRQFSNSRSEMNVSTLELGDSALYLCASSVQAAVSGANVLTFGAGSRLTVL.